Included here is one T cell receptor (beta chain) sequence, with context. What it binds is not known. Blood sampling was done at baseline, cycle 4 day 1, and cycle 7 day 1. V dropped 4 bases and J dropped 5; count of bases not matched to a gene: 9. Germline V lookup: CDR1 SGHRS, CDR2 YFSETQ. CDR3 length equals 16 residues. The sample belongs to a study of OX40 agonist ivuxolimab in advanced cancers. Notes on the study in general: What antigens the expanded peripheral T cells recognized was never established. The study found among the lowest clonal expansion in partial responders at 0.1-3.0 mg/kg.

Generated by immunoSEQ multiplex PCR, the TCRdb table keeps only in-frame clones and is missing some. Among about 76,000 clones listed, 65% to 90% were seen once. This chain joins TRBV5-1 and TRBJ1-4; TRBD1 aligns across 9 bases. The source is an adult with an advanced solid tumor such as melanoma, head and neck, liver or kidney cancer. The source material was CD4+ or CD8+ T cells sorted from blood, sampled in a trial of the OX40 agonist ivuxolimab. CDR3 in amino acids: CASSQTGQGGNEKLFF. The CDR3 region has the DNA TGCGCCAGCAGCCAAACGGGACAGGGAGGCAATGAAAAACTGTTTTTT.